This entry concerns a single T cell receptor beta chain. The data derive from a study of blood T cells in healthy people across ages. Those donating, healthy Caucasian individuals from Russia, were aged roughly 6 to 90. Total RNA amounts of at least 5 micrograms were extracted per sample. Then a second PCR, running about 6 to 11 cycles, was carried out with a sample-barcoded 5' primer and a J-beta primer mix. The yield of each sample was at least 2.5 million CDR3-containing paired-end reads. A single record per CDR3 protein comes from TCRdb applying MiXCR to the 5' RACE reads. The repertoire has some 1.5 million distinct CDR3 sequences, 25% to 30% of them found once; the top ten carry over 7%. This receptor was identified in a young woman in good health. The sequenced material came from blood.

The CDR3 region is CASSYCHRDRGCGEQYF. The CDR3 DNA reads TGTGCCAGCAGTTACTGTCACCGGGACAGGGGGTGCGGCGAGCAGTACTTC. V is TRBV6-7 and J is TRBJ2-7; 11 nucleotides match TRBD1. TRBV6-7 is sorted into the ORF group, with uncertain function. The CDR3 length is 17 residues. The ends lost 1 base at V and 6 bases at J; junction bases unmatched: 11.